This TCR beta chain was captured by sequencing in a study of beta chain features in type 1 diabetes. Whole-study context: No age, gender or cell yield differences were seen between patients and healthy donors. All samples yielded over 95,000,000 examined sorted cells. Findings and limits, study-wide: There was a possibility that cDNA sequencing over-represented cells with high TCR expression. Naive, central memory and regulatory TCRB repertoires appeared more similar among patients than healthy donors.

Reverse transcribing all isolated RNA meant expressed TCRB transcripts were sequenced. The method was immunoSEQ multiplex PCR; TCRdb's version includes in-frame clones alone and lacks a portion of them. The repertoire holds 70,000 to 90,000 clones, 25% to 35% seen once, with roughly 0.44% in the top ten. The junction had 1 base not matched to a gene; V was cut back by 1 base and J by 2 bases. The CDR3 has 14 amino acids. In germline, CDR1 is SGHTA, CDR2 FQGNSA. A note on this clone: Its antigen is not identified.

The chain joins TRBV7-2 to TRBJ2-7; 8 positions agree with TRBD2. Specimen: stem cell memory CD4+ T cells from blood. This clonotype was sampled from a woman between 18 and 29 years old in good health. The CDR3, as DNA: TGTGCCAGCAGCTTAGAGCGGGGGACCTACGAGCAGTACTTC. Translation: CASSLERGTYEQYF.